This T cell receptor (beta chain) was recorded in a study of response to subunit inactivated influenza vaccine. From the RT-PCR reads, TCRdb called clonotypes with MiXCR, one entry per CDR3 protein. Here the sample spans roughly 500,000 distinct CDR3 sequences, 25% being singletons. As for this clonotype: Antigen: not known.

This CDR3 is built from 16 residues. The V gene's germline CDR1 is SGHDN and CDR2 FVKESK. V lost 3 bases to trimming and J lost 1 base, with 13 bases between them. Study results and caveats: It was suggested by the authors that few new T cells are recruited by each seasonal influenza vaccination.

The rearrangement links TRBV14 to TRBJ2-1, with D perhaps matching TRBD2 (6 bases). The sequenced sample was CD4+ T cells sorted from PBMCs, obtained 5 days after vaccination. This clonotype was obtained from a man aged 45 to 65 who received an inactivated influenza vaccine. The CDR3 spells CASSHGSGTSYNEQFF. The CDR3 DNA is TGTGCCAGCAGCCACGGCTCAGGGACTTCCTACAATGAGCAGTTCTTC.